Each of the 8 T cell receptor beta chains below was sequenced from the same sample in a study of cytomegalovirus exposure and HLA in healthy donors. PCR primers comprised 60 Vbeta and 13 Jbeta primers. Using immunoSEQ multiplex PCR, the repertoire was profiled, and TCRdb retains in-frame clones only, with some absent. The sample comprises 150,000 to 200,000 clones, 70% to 85% of which are singletons, and 0.075% to 0.1% rests with the top ten. The specimen was PBMCs. All receptors derive from a boy between 2 and 15 years old in good health and CMV-seronegative.

This clone appeared a few times. This chain's CDR3 is CASSLLGLAGYEQYF. CDR3 in DNA: TGCGCCAGCAGCTTACTAGGGCTAGCGGGCTACGAGCAGTACTTC. The chain links TRBV5-1 to TRBJ2-7, with 8 bases matching TRBD2. The germline V gene has CDR1 SGHRS and CDR2 YFSETQ. Unmatched junction bases numbered 7, after V lost 2 bases and J lost 3 bases. This CDR3 region has 15 residues. The full variable domain, in which reference TRBV5-1 and TRBJ2-7 provide the parts outside the CDR3, is KAGVTQTPRYLIKTRGQQVTLSCSPISGHRSVSWYQQTPGQGLQFLFEYFSETQRNKGNFPGRFSGRQFSNSRSEMNVSTLELGDSALYLCASSLLGLAGYEQYFGPGTRLTVT.

V is TRBV7-8 and J is TRBJ2-2, with TRBD1 identical over 10 bases. The J segment lost 6 bases and the V segment lost 3 bases, leaving 4 bases of the junction unmatched. CDR3 length: 15 amino acids. Germline V gene lookup returns CDR1 SGHVS and CDR2 FQNEAQ. The CDR3 bases are TGTGCCAGCAGCTTCGGACAGGGGGTCCCCGGGGAGCTGTTTTTT. Protein sequence: CASSFGQGVPGELFF.

As concerns this clone: The CDR3 does not end in the conserved phenylalanine or tryptophan, so this is likely a read error. It is unclear where the CDR3 begins or ends on the DNA, so no DNA is shown, and the CDR3 is as TCRdb lists it. V is TRBV4-3 and J is TRBJ2-7; TRBD1 reflects the table's D call only, with no check against the DNA. The CDR3 numbers 9 amino acids, ends counted. CDR1 is LGHNA and CDR2 is YSLEER in the germline V gene. The CDR3 reads CASSPPQGI.

CDR3 residues: CASSADNEGEQYF. The CDR3 bases are TGCGCCAGCAGCGCCGACAATGAGGGCGAGCAGTACTTC. The J gene is TRBJ2-7, the V gene TRBV5-1; perhaps TRBD2 as D (5 bases). CDR3 length: 13 residues. Trimming removed 4 bases at V and 6 bases at J, with 14 bases between. Germline values: CDR1 SGHRS, CDR2 YFSETQ.

This clone was detected only once. The rearrangement links TRBV6-5 to TRBJ1-2; possible D gene TRBD1, 6 bases. V shed 0 bases and J shed 5 bases, with 13 bases lying between them. Germline CDR1 is MNHEY and CDR2 is SVGAGI. This CDR3 region has 15 residues. The CDR3 bases are TGTGCCAGCAGTTACTCGACTGGGGGCCAGTATGGCTACACCTTC. The encoded protein is CASSYSTGGQYGYTF.

The V gene is TRBV5-8, the J gene TRBJ2-3; 11 bases are a match to TRBD2. The V segment lost 3 bases and the J segment 4 bases; nucleotides outside the gene matches: 7. Germline V gives CDR1 SGHTS, CDR2 YDEGEE. CDR3 length equals 16 residues. The CDR3 bases are TGTGCCAGCAGCTGGATACTAGCGGGGGTTGCAGATACGCAGTATTTT. Protein: CASSWILAGVADTQYF.

The V call is TRBV4-1, the J call TRBJ1-2; tentatively, D is TRBD1 (5 bases). The germline CDR1 and CDR2 sequences are MGHRA and YSYEKL. The length of the CDR3 is 14 residues. V was pared by 0 bases and J by 8 bases, with 13 bases between. As DNA, the CDR3 is TGCGCCAGCAGCCAAGATCAGGGTCGGTTCGGCTACACCTTC. Encoded protein: CASSQDQGRFGYTF.

This chain connects TRBV5-4 to TRBJ1-3; maybe TRBD1 (6 bases). In germline, CDR1 is SGHNT, CDR2 YYREEE (reference sequence). This CDR3 has 14 amino acids. Trimming pared 3 bases from V and 2 bases from J, leaving 9 bases between. The DNA of the CDR3 is TGTGCCAGCAGCTACACAGGGACTGGAAACACCATATATTTT. Its protein product is CASSYTGTGNTIYF.